The 5 T cell receptor beta chains listed next were all sequenced from one sample in a study of cytomegalovirus exposure and HLA in healthy donors. 13 Jbeta primers and 60 Vbeta primers were used for the PCR. Sequencing used immunoSEQ multiplex PCR; TCRdb keeps in-frame clones, though not all of them. The sample lists under 100,000 clones; around three quarters were seen once. The sequenced sample consisted of PBMCs. The source of these receptors is a woman aged 50 to 65 in good health and CMV-seropositive.

The V and J genes are TRBV2 and TRBJ2-3; tentative D call: TRBD1 (6 bases). The CDR3 covers 14 residues. The V gene lost 7 bases and the J gene lost 0 bases, with 11 bases spanning the gap. CDR1 and CDR2 (germline): SNHLY, FYNNEI. CDR3 DNA sequence: TGTGCCAGCACCTGGGGGCTCAGCACAGATACGCAGTATTTT. This sequence encodes CASTWGLSTDTQYF.

The chain employs TRBV28 and TRBJ2-5, with 12 positions matching TRBD2. Germline V lookup: CDR1 MDHEN, CDR2 SYDVKM. The CDR3 is made up of 17 amino acids. With V trimmed by 4 bases and J by 1 base, 7 bases remained unmatched. CDR3 loop: CASSSSTSGSFQETQYF. The CDR3 nucleotides are TGTGCCAGCAGTTCCTCGACTAGCGGGAGCTTCCAAGAGACCCAGTACTTC.

This clone has a handful of counts. The CDR3 DNA follows: TGCAGCGCCGACAGGAGCTCCTACAATGAGCAGTTCTTC. Translation gives CSADRSSYNEQFF. V is TRBV29-1 and J is TRBJ2-1; maybe TRBD1 (6 bases). Germline V lookup: CDR1 SQVTM, CDR2 ANQGSEA. The CDR3 spans 13 residues. V lost 7 bases and J lost 0, with 10 bases in between.

The chain joins TRBV5-3 to TRBJ2-1; 7 nucleotides agree with TRBD2. TRBV5-3 falls under the ORF class, with uncertain function. The CDR3 loop spans 16 amino acids. With V trimmed by 4 bases and J by 8 bases, 15 bases remained unmatched. The CDR3 DNA is TGTGCCAGAAGCCCCATCGAGGGAGGGCCGGGCTATGAGCAGTTCTTC. Translated, it gives CARSPIEGGPGYEQFF.

This clone turned up a few times. The CDR3 region is CASSLRGGRGPYNEQFF. DNA of the CDR3: TGTGCCAGCAGCCTAAGAGGCGGGAGGGGGCCCTACAATGAGCAGTTCTTC. This chain links TRBV14 with TRBJ2-1, with TRBD2 matching 9 bases. This CDR3 has 17 amino acids. V shed 4 bases, J shed 2 bases, and the junction held 9 bases outside the gene matches. Germline lookup yields CDR1 SGHDN and CDR2 FVKESK.